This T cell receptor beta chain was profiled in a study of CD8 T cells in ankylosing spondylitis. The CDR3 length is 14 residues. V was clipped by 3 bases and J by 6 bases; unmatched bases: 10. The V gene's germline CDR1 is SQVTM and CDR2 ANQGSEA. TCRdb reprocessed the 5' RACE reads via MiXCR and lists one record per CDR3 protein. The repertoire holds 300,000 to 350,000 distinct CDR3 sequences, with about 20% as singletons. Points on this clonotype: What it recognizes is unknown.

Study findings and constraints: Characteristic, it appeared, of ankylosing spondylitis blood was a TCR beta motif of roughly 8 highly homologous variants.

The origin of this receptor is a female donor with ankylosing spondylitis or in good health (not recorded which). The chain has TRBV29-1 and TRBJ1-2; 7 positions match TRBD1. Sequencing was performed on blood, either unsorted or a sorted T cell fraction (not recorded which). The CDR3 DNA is TGCAGCGTTGAGATAGGGAGGGGGCGCGATGGCTACACCTTC. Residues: CSVEIGRGRDGYTF.